Listed below are T cell receptor beta chains from one sample, sequenced in a study of blood T cell repertoires in COVID-19. Libraries were prepared by immunoSEQ multiplex PCR; TCRdb keeps only in-frame clonotypes and omits some of them. The sample yields some 230,000 clones, approximately 90% seen once. The sequencing sample was made of PBMCs or T cells enriched from blood (not recorded which). Receptor source: a woman between 18 and 29 years old in a cohort exposed to, infected with or recovered from COVID-19 (not recorded which). Each CDR3 is given with its conserved first and last residue. A D gene is named only where the DNA matches it firmly. Clone size, where shown, is once, few, many, or a class for clones that have expanded.

>TRBV27|.|TRBJ2-3|once
CASSLTTTHTQYF
TGTGCCAGCAGTTTAACAACTACCCATACGCAGTATTTT
>TRBV7-3|TRBD2|TRBJ2-1|once
CASSRGAGAYNEQFF
TGTGCCAGCAGCCGGGGTGCGGGGGCCTACAATGAGCAGTTCTTC
>TRBV3-1/TRBV3-2|.|TRBJ1-2|.
CASSPGPIQTYGYTF
TGTGCCAGCAGCCCAGGGCCGATTCAAACATATGGCTACACCTTC
>TRBV6-6|.|TRBJ2-3|.
CASSFRRGTSTDTQYF
TGTGCCAGCAGTTTTCGACGGGGGACCTCCACAGATACGCAGTATTTT
>TRBV28|.|TRBJ2-7|once
CASRAERYEQYF
TGTGCCAGCAGGGCAGAGAGGTACGAGCAGTACTTC
>TRBV5-5|.|TRBJ1-1|once
CASSLVTDSEAFF
TGTGCCAGCAGCTTGGTCACCGACAGTGAAGCTTTCTTT
>TRBV30|.|TRBJ2-3|.
CAWSPGLTDTQYF
TGTGCCTGGAGCCCAGGGCTCACAGATACGCAGTATTTT
>TRBV3-1/TRBV3-2|TRBD1|TRBJ2-1|.
CASSQDRGRHNEQFF
TGTGCCAGCAGCCAGGACAGGGGGCGCCACAATGAGCAGTTCTTC
>TRBV5-8|TRBD1|TRBJ2-1|.
CASRTGARPNEQFF
TGTGCCTCGAGGACAGGGGCCCGACCCAATGAGCAGTTCTTC
>TRBV5-1|.|TRBJ2-7|.
CASSLDGTAAYEQYF
TGCGCCAGCAGCTTAGATGGTACAGCGGCCTACGAGCAGTACTTC
>TRBV7-2|TRBD1|TRBJ1-6|.
CASSLQEGAVSPLHF
TGTGCCAGCAGCTTACAGGAGGGGGCGGTTTCACCCCTCCACTTT
>TRBV6-5|.|TRBJ1-1|.
CASSSRGSIEAFF
TGTGCCAGCAGTTCAAGGGGCAGCATTGAAGCTTTCTTT
>TRBV5-1|TRBD2|TRBJ2-1|.
CASSLGRGGYNEQFF
TGCGCCAGCAGCTTGGGTCGCGGGGGCTACAATGAGCAGTTCTTC
>TRBV9|TRBD1|TRBJ2-2|.
CASSVRGRSTGELFF
TGTGCCAGCAGCGTGAGGGGGCGTAGCACCGGGGAGCTGTTTTTT
>TRBV6-6|.|TRBJ1-5|.
CASRREVVFIGPYQPQHF
TGTGCCAGCAGGCGAGAGGTAGTTTTTATCGGCCCTTATCAGCCCCAGCATTTT
>TRBV19|.|TRBJ2-1|.
CASSIVRSARVGEQFF
TGTGCCAGTAGTATAGTTCGGTCAGCCAGGGTAGGTGAGCAGTTCTTC
>TRBV29-1|TRBD2|TRBJ2-5|.
CSVEGRRGDIQETQYF
TGCAGCGTTGAAGGGAGGCGGGGGGACATACAAGAGACCCAGTACTTC
>TRBV5-4|.|TRBJ1-4|.
CASTQWGANEKLFF
TGTGCCAGCACCCAATGGGGGGCTAATGAAAAACTGTTTTTT
>TRBV6-5|.|TRBJ1-6|.
CASKKEGSPLHF
TGTGCCAGCAAAAAGGAGGGTTCACCCCTCCACTTT
>TRBV7-9|TRBD1|TRBJ1-2|.
CASSLDRVNGYTF
TGTGCCAGCAGTTTGGACAGGGTTAATGGCTACACCTTC
>TRBV9|.|TRBJ1-6|.
CASSVIGGPNSPLHF
TGTGCCAGCAGCGTAATCGGGGGGCCAAATTCACCCCTCCACTTT
>TRBV2|TRBD1|TRBJ2-7|.
CASGAGGHEQYF
TGTGCCAGCGGGGCAGGGGGCCACGAGCAGTACTTC
>TRBV9|TRBD2|TRBJ2-7|.
CASSAGTSKDYEQYF
TGTGCCAGCAGCGCCGGGACTAGCAAGGACTACGAGCAGTACTTC
>TRBV5-1|.|TRBJ1-6|.
CASSPRKGDNSPLHF
TGCGCCAGCAGCCCACGCAAGGGGGACAATTCACCCCTCCACTTT
>TRBV7-8|TRBD1|TRBJ2-1|once
CASSPYTGVDEQFF
TGTGCCAGCAGCCCGTATACAGGGGTCGATGAACAGTTCTTC
>TRBV7-9|.|TRBJ1-6|.
CASSLLETSSYNSPLHF
TGTGCCAGCAGCTTACTAGAGACTAGCTCCTATAATTCACCCCTCCACTTT
>TRBV18|TRBD1|TRBJ2-5|.
CASSPPGTGAGETQYF
TGTGCCAGCTCACCACCCGGGACAGGGGCGGGAGAGACCCAGTACTTC
>TRBV3-1/TRBV3-2|TRBD2|TRBJ2-1|once
CASSLSGRPYNEQFF
TGTGCCAGCAGCCTTAGCGGGAGGCCCTACAATGAGCAGTTCTTC
>TRBV5-5|.|TRBJ2-2|.
CASRSQGYTGELFF
TGTGCCAGCAGAAGCCAGGGTTACACCGGGGAGCTGTTTTTT